This paragraph covers one TCR beta chain sequence. Its antigen is not known. The data were obtained in a study of OX40 agonist ivuxolimab in advanced cancers. Study-wide background: In this cohort, patients received ivuxolimab, an agonistic anti-OX40 (CD134) antibody. Partial response was recorded in three patients: one hepatocellular carcinoma and two cutaneous melanoma cases. The study, taken as a whole, reports: Compared with CD4+, CD8+ T cells on average had more expanded clones.

The CDR3 covers 14 residues. Trimming cost V 6 bases and J 3 bases; bases outside gene matches: 5. Germline V gene lookup returns CDR1 SGHTA and CDR2 FQGTGA. Clones were sequenced by immunoSEQ multiplex PCR, and TCRdb holds only the in-frame ones, with some missing. The table includes roughly 80,000 clones, around 83% detected once. The receptor was isolated from an adult with an advanced solid tumor such as melanoma, head and neck, liver or kidney cancer. The V and J genes are TRBV7-3 and TRBJ1-1, with 9 bases aligning to TRBD1. Sequenced material: CD4+ or CD8+ T cells sorted from blood, taken in a trial of the OX40 agonist ivuxolimab. The CDR3 coding sequence is TGTGCCAGCAGTCGGACAGGGGCGGACACTGAAGCTTTCTTT. It codes for CASSRTGADTEAFF.